The clone carrying this TCR beta chain appeared a few times. What it binds is not known. These data belong to a study of cytomegalovirus exposure and HLA in healthy donors. Notes on the study in general: In an earlier analysis, productive rearrangement rates for most beta V segments clustered near 87% or 30%. Per a later analysis, about 17,000 TCR beta sequences showed association with HLA alleles at 0.05 false discovery rate. A missense DCLRE1C variant was associated with V- and J-gene trimming of TCR beta chains in a later analysis, and an independent cohort replicated the association.

In the PCR, 60 Vbeta and 13 Jbeta primers were used. Sequenced by immunoSEQ multiplex PCR; TCRdb stores in-frame clones only, minus some. This table holds around 110,000 clones, roughly 70% found once. The specimen was PBMCs. The receptor was derived from a woman in her forties in good health and CMV-seropositive.

The CDR3 DNA reads TGTGCCAGCACCCCGGGACAGAGTGACTATGGCTACACCTTC. As protein: CASTPGQSDYGYTF. The gene calls are TRBV7-2 and TRBJ1-2; TRBD1 matches at 7 bases. The V segment lost 7 bases and the J segment 3 bases; nucleotides outside the gene matches: 8. The CDR3 runs to 14 residues. The germline gives CDR1 SGHTA, CDR2 FQGNSA.